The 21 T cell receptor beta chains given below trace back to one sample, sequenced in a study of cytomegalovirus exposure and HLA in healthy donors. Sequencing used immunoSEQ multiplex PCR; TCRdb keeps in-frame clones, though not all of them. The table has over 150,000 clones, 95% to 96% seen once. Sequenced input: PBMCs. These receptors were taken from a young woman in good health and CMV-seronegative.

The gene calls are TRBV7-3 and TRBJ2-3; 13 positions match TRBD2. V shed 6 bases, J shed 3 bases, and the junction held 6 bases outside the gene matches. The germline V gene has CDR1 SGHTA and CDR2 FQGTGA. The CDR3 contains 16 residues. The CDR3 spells CASRQTSGGSTDTQYF. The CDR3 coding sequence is TGTGCCAGCAGACAGACTAGCGGGGGGTCGACAGATACGCAGTATTTT.

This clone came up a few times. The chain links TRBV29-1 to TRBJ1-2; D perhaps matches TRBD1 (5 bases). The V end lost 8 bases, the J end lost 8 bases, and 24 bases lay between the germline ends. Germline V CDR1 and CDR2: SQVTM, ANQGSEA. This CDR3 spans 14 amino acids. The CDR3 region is CSSRPIGAQAGYTF. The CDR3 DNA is TGCAGCTCCCGTCCCATAGGGGCGCAAGCAGGCTACACCTTC.

Here the CDR3 DNA reads TGTGCCAGCAGTGACACGAAGGCCAGGGTGCCAGATACGCAGTATTTT. This codes for CASSDTKARVPDTQYF. The rearrangement uses TRBV6-4 and TRBJ2-3; D perhaps matches TRBD1 (5 bases). The CDR3 loop spans 16 amino acids. Germline CDR1 MRHNA, CDR2 SNTAGT. Trimming stripped 2 bases from V and 4 bases from J, with 16 bases between.

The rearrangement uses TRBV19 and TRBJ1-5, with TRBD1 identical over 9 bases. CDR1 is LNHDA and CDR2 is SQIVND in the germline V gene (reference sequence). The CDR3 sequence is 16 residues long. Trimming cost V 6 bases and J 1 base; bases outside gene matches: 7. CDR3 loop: CASRGLGQGSNQPQHF. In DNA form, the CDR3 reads TGTGCCAGTAGGGGTCTCGGACAGGGGAGCAATCAGCCCCAGCATTTT.

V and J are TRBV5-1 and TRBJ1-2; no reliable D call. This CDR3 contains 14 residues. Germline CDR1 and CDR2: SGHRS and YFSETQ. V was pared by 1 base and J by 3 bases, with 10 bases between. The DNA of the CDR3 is TGCGCCAGCAGCTTGTTTCCCACGGACTATGGCTACACCTTC. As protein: CASSLFPTDYGYTF.

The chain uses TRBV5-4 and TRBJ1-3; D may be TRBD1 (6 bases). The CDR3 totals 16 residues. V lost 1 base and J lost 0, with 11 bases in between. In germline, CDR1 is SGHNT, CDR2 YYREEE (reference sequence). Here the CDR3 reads CASSLSQGLSGNTIYF. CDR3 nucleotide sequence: TGTGCCAGCAGCTTGTCACAGGGTCTCTCTGGAAACACCATATATTTT.

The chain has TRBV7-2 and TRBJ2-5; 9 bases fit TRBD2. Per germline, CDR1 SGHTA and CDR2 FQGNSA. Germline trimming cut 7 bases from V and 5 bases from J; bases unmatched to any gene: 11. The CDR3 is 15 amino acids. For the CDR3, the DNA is TGTGCCAGCACCTCCGGGACTAGCCTTTCGGAGACCCAGTACTTC. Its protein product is CASTSGTSLSETQYF.

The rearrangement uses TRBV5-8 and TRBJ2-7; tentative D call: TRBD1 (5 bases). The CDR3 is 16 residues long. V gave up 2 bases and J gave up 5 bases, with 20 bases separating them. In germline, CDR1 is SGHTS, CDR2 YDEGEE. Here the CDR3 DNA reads TGTGCCAGCAGCTTTTTGGACACAGACGGACCCCACGAGCAGTACTTC. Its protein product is CASSFLDTDGPHEQYF. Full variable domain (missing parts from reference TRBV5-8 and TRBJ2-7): EAGVTQSPTHLIKTRGQQATLRCSPISGHTSVYWYQQALGLGLQFLLWYDEGEERNRGNFPPRFSGRQFPNYSSELNVNALELEDSALYLCASSFLDTDGPHEQYFGPGTRLTVT.

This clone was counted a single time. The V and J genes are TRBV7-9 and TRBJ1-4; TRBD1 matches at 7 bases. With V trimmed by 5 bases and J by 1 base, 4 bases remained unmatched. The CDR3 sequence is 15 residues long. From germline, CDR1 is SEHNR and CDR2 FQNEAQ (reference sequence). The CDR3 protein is CASSVRTGTNEKLFF. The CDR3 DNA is TGTGCCAGCAGCGTACGGACAGGAACTAATGAAAAACTGTTTTTT.

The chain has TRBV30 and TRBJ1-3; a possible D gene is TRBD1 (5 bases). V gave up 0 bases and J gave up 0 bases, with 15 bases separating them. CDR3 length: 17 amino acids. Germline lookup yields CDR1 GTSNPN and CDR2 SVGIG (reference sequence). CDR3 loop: CAWSVRGLGGSGNTIYF. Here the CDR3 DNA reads TGTGCCTGGAGTGTACGGGGGTTGGGGGGCTCTGGAAACACCATATATTTT. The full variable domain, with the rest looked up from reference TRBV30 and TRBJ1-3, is SQTIHQWPATLVQPVGSPLSLECTVEGTSNPNLYWYRQAAGRGLQLLFYSVGIGQISSEVPQNLSASRPQDRQFILSSKKLLLSDSGFYLCAWSVRGLGGSGNTIYFGEGSWLTVV.

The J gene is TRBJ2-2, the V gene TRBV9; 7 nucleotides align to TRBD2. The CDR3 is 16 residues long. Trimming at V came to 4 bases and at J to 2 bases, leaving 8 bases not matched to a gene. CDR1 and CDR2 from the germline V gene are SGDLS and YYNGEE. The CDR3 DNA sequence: TGTGCCAGCAGCTCTACCTGGGGGGGAAACACCGGGGAGCTGTTTTTT. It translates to CASSSTWGGNTGELFF.

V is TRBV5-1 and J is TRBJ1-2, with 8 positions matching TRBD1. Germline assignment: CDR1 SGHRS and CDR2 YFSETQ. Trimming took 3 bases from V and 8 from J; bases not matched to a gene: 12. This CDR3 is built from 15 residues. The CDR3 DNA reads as TGCGCCAGCAGCTCGGTGACAGGGGAAGCGGGAGGCTACACCTTC. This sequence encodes CASSSVTGEAGGYTF.

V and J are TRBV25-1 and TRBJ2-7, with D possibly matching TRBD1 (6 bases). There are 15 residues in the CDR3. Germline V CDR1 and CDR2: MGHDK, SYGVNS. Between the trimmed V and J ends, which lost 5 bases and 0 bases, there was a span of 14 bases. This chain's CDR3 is CASSLTGWSSYEQYF. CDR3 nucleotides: TGTGCCAGCAGTCTGACAGGCTGGAGCTCCTACGAGCAGTACTTC.

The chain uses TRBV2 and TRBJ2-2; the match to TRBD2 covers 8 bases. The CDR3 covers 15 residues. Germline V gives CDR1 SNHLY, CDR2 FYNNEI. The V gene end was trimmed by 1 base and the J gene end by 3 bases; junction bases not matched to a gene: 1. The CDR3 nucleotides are TGTGCCAGCAGTGAAGACGGGGGGGACACCGGGGAGCTGTTTTTT. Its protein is CASSEDGGDTGELFF.

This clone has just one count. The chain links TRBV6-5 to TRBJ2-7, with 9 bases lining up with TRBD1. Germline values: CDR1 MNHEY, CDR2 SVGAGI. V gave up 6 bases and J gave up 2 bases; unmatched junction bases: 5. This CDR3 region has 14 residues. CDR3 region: CASRLGQGTYEQYF. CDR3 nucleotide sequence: TGTGCCAGCAGATTAGGACAGGGGACCTACGAGCAGTACTTC.

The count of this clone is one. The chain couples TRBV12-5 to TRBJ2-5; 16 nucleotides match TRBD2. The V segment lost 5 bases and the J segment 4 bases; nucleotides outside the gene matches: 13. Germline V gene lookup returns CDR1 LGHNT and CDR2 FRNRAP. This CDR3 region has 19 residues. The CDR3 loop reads CASGPGTSGGAGVVETQYF. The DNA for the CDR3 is TGTGCTAGTGGTCCGGGGACTAGCGGGGGGGCCGGGGTCGTAGAGACCCAGTACTTC.

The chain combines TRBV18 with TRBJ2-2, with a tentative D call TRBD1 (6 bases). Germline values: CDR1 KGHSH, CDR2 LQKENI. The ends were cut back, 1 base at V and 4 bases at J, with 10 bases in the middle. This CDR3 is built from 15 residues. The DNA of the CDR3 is TGTGCCAGCTCACCACGACAGGTGGGCACCGGGGAGCTGTTTTTT. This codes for CASSPRQVGTGELFF.

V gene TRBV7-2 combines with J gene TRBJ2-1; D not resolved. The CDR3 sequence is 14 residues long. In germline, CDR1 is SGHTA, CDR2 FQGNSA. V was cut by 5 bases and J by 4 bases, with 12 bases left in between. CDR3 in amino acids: CASSLDSGYNEQFF. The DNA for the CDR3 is TGTGCCAGCAGCCTAGACTCCGGGTACAATGAGCAGTTCTTC.

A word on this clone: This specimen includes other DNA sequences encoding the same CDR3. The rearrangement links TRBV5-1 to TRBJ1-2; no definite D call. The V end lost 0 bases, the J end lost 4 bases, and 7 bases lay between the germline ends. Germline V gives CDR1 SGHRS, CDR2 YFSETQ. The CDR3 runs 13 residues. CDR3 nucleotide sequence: TGCGCCAGCAGCTTGGGTGGTAGCTATGGCTACACCTTC. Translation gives CASSLGGSYGYTF.

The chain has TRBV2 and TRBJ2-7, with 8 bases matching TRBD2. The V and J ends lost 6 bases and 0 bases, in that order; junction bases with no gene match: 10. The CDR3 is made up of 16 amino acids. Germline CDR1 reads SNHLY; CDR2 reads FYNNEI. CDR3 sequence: CASRRQSGGPSYEQYF. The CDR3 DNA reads TGTGCCAGCAGGAGACAAAGCGGGGGACCCTCCTACGAGCAGTACTTC. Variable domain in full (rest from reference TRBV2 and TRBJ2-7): EPEVTQTPSHQVTQMGQEVILRCVPISNHLYFYWYRQILGQKVEFLVSFYNNEISEKSEIFDDQFSVERPDGSNFTLKIRSTKLEDSAMYFCASRRQSGGPSYEQYFGPGTRLTVT.

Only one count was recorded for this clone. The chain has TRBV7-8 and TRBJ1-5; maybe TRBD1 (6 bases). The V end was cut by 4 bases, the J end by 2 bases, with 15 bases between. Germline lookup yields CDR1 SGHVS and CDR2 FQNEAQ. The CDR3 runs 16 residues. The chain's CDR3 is CASSYIQGRGNQPQHF. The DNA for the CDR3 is TGTGCCAGCAGCTACATTCAGGGGAGAGGCAATCAGCCCCAGCATTTT.